This T cell receptor (beta chain) was documented in a study of shared clonotypes between healthy human individuals (TCRdb year 2020). Looking at the study overall: A couple of women and a few men aged 18 to 49 years were included in the cohort. The study deeply sequenced blood TCR repertoires of 5 or 6 healthy adults to estimate repertoire size and the extent of clonotype sharing between individuals. For each donor, three plates each were used for CD4 naive and CD4 memory, two plates were used for CD8 naive, and one plate was used for CD8 memory. Per donor, leukapheresis produced somewhere between about 0.94 and 9.5 billion PBMCs. To increase sequencing depth and limit assay-specific biases, different laboratories used diverse techniques to prepare libraries and sequence TCR repertoires.

TCR CDR3 regions were amplified from genomic DNA by multiplex PCR using the deep immunoSEQ assay. For each cell subset, the extracted genomic DNA was distributed evenly across all wells of several immunoSEQ 96-well plates, and each plate served as one replicate. Each replicate PCR for sorted subsets received about 200 ng genomic DNA, equal to around 32,000 T cell genomes. Purified libraries were measured with a Qubit 3.0 fluorometer, size-checked on a Bioanalyzer 2100, and measured again with the KAPA Library Quantification kit. Every immunoSEQ 96-well plate was sequenced on a dedicated single-read 150-cycle Illumina NextSeq 550 flow cell. The original pipeline was this. Because the immunoSEQ output held only junctional sequences and lacked quality scores, the filtering could not match the filtering applied to full-length reads. To assign V/J genes and CDR3, sequences were annotated against IMGT germline references using PyIR, a Python wrapper for IgBLAST v1.9. Reads with weak V/J assignments (E-value above 1e-6), missing CDR3, stop codons, out-of-frame junctions, or ambiguous translated residues were removed. V3J clonotypes were defined by identical inferred V gene, J gene, and CDR3 amino acid sequence. Percentage overlap between repertoires was calculated by dividing the number of shared unique clonotypes by the size of the smaller repertoire. RTK rarefaction, the Chao1 estimator, and Recon v2.1 estimates of unobserved clonotypes were used to assess repertoire richness. OLGA was used to compute generation probabilities for all TCRbeta clonotypes that the gDNA method yielded from several donors. TCRdb took over this immuneACCESS table, retaining in-frame rearrangements with V and J assigned. Such tables are incomplete; in checked studies, under half of the missing clones stem from an unresolved V gene, and the remainder is unexplained. V and J calls and clone size are those listed in that table; D and trimming were worked out from the DNA. The sample table records approximately 640,000 clones; about 92% of these occur just once. Of the sample, approximately 35% is held by the ten largest clones.

About this clone: Its recognized antigen is unknown. The junction and the germline gene differ at one end; a read error may be behind it.

Counted from cysteine to phenylalanine, this CDR3 has 11 amino acids. The kept DNA is CDR3 alone, 33 bases in frame from the first base. According to the germline V gene, CDR1 reads LGHNA and CDR2 reads YSLEER. Overall study outcomes, separate from this receptor: When four donors were compared, the shared fraction of clonotypes was about 5.2% for naive CD4, roughly 3.4% for naive CD8, 2% to 2.5% for memory CD4, and approximately 0.4% for memory CD8. Only blood was sampled, and tissue TCR repertoires likely differ from those in blood. Estimated clonotype richness was generally larger for naive than for memory subsets. Rarefaction of sorted-subset datasets indicated incomplete sequencing despite the large sequencing depth. Based on pairwise subsampling, the degree of clonotype sharing among donors was expected to be affected by sequencing depth. Compared with non-shared clonotypes, the clonotypes found in all four sorted-subset donors had higher generation probabilities. Because the study included a small number of donors, the genetic and exposure-history diversity represented was limited.

Donors were healthy HIV-negative adults with no recently reported acute infections or vaccinations. Every donor was a Caucasian adult living in Nashville, Tennessee, USA. CD8 memory samples combined magnetically selected CD45RO+ cells with CCR7-negative CD45RA+ effector memory (TemRA) cells. Blood was obtained by leukapheresis, after which PBMCs were separated by Ficoll-Histopaque density gradient centrifugation and cryopreserved in liquid nitrogen vapor phase. Analytical flow cytometry was used to check the purity and quantity of each magnetically sorted T cell population. Genomic DNA was isolated from every sorted fraction and measured by UV absorbance on a Nanodrop 2000c.

This sequence originates from a man aged 18 to 29 in good health. Some clones in this sample may be carry-over from other donors' samples. The V and J genes are TRBV4-3 and TRBJ2-4; TRBD1 might be the D gene, on 5 matching bases. The sample comprised memory CD8+ T cells from PBMCs. This specimen's cell subset or site label, interpreted: CD45RO+ cells pooled with CCR7-negative TemRA cells. Read as DNA, the sequence is TGCGCCAGCAGCCAAGACAGGGAATGTCCCTTC. The resulting protein is CASSQDRECPF.